Below, 2 T cell receptor beta chains from the same sample are listed, as sequenced in a study of CXCR3-negative and CXCR3-positive naive CD8 T cells. Study outcomes and limitations: Higher TRB CDR3 hydrophobicity marked CXCR3-positive naive cells relative to CXCR3-negative naive cells.

The authors made the TRB cDNA libraries by 5' RACE using UMI labels. From its re-call of the 5' RACE reads, TCRdb lists each CDR3 protein once, without DNA. The specimen's table records 75,000 to 100,000 distinct CDR3 sequences. Their recognized antigens are unknown. Sequenced: naive CXCR3+ CD8+ T cells from blood. Subset given: CD45RO-CCR7+CD27+CD95- naive CD8+ T cells expressing CXCR3 (TNR3+). These receptors originate from a human donor in good health. Some clones in this sample may be carry-over from other donors' samples.

The genes are TRBV6-2 or TRBV6-3 and TRBJ1-1; TCRdb calls TRBD1, which cannot be checked without DNA. This CDR3 region has 14 residues. Germline values: CDR1 MNHEY, CDR2 SVGEGT. The CDR3 is CASSYVGAYTEAFF.

The CDR3 region is CASSLFMAGEQYF. This sequence joins TRBV12-3 or TRBV12-4 and TRBJ2-7; the TCRdb call, TRBD2, lacks DNA for checking. There are 13 residues in the CDR3.